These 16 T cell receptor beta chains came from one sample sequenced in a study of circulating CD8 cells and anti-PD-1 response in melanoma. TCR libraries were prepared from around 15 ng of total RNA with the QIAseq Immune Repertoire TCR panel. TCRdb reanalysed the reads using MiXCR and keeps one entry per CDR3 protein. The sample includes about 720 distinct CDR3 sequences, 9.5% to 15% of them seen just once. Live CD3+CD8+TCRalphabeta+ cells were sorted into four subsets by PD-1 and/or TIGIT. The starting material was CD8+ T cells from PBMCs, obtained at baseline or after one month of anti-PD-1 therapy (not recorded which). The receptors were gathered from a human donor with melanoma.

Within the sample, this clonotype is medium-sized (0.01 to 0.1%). The chain's CDR3 is CSARETGREVQPQHF. The CDR3, as DNA: TGCAGTGCTAGAGAGACGGGGCGCGAGGTCCAGCCCCAGCATTTT. The chain joins TRBV20-1 to TRBJ1-5; D may be TRBD1 (5 bases). The V gene's germline CDR1 is DFQATT and CDR2 SNEGSKA (reference sequence). The CDR3 length is 15 residues. Between the trimmed V and J ends, which lost 0 bases and 7 bases, there was a span of 16 bases.

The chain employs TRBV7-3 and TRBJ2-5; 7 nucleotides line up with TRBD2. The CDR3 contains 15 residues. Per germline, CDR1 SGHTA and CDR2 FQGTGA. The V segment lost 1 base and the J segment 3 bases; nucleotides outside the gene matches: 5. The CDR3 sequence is CASSLMSAGEETQYF. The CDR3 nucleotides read TGTGCCAGCAGCTTAATGTCGGCGGGAGAAGAGACCCAGTACTTC.

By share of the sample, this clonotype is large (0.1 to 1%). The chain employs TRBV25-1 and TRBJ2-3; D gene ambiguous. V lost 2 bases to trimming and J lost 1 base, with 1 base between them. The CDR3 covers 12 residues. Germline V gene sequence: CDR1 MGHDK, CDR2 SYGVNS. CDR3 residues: CASSEGTDTQYF. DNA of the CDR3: TGTGCCAGCAGTGAAGGCACAGATACGCAGTATTTT.

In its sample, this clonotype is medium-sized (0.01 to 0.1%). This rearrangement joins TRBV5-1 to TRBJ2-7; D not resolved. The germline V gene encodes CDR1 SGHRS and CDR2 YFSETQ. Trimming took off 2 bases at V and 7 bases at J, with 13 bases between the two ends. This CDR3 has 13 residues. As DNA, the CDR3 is TGCGCCAGCAGCTTCATAGGGAATATAGAGCAGTACTTC. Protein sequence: CASSFIGNIEQYF.

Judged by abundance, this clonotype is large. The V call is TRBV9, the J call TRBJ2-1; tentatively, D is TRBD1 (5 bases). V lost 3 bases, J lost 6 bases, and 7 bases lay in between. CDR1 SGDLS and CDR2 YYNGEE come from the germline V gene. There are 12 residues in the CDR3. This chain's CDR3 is CASSDRGNEQFF. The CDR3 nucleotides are TGTGCCAGCAGCGATAGGGGCAATGAGCAGTTCTTC.

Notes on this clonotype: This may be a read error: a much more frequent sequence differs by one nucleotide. The CDR3 protein is CASSTGAGSFQGNQPQHF. The CDR3 DNA is TGTGCCAGCAGTACCGGGGCAGGGAGTTTTCAGGGCAATCAGCCCCAGCATTTT. The chain carries TRBV28 and TRBJ1-5, with D possibly being TRBD1 (5 bases). Looked up from germline, CDR1 is MDHEN and CDR2 is SYDVKM. The length of the CDR3 is 18 residues. Trimming took 5 bases from V and 2 from J, leaving 22 bases between them.

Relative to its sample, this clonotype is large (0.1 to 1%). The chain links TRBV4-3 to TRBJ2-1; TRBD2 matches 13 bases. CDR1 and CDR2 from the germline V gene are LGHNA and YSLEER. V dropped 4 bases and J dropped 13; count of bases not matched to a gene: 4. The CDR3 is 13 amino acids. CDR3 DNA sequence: TGCGCCAGCAGCCCGCGGACTAGCGGGAGACAGTTCTTC. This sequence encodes CASSPRTSGRQFF.

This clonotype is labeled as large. The CDR3 DNA sequence: TGTGCCAGCAGCTTAAGGACTAGAAGCTACGAGCAGTACTTC. This sequence encodes CASSLRTRSYEQYF. The chain recombines TRBV5-6 with TRBJ2-7; TRBD2 matches at 7 bases. Germline V gene sequence: CDR1 SGHDT, CDR2 YYEEEE. V trimming: 2 bases; J trimming: 3 bases; junction bases outside the gene matches: 5. This CDR3 spans 14 amino acids.

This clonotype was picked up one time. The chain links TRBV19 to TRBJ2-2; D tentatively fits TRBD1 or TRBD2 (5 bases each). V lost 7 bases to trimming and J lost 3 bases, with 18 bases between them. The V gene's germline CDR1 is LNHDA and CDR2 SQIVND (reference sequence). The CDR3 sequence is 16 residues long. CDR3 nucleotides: TGTGCCAGTACTGAGAGCCGGGGCGCGGACACCGGGGAGCTGTTTTTT. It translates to CASTESRGADTGELFF.

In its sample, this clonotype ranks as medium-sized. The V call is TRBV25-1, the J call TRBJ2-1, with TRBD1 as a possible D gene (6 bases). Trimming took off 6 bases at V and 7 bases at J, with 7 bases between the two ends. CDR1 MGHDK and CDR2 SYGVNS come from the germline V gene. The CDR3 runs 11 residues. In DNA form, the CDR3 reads TGTGCCAGCAGCAGGGGAAATGAGCAGTTCTTC. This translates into CASSRGNEQFF. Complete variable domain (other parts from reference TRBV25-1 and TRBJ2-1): EADIYQTPRYLVIGTGKKITLECSQTMGHDKMYWYQQDPGMELHLIHYSYGVNSTEKGDLSSESTVSRIRTEHFPLTLESARPSHTSQYLCASSRGNEQFFGPGTRLTVL.

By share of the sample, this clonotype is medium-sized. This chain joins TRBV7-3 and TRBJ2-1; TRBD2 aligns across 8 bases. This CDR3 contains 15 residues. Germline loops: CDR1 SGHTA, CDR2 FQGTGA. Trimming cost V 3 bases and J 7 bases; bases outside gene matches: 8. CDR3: CASSFDGRAWNEQFF. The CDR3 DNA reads TGTGCCAGCAGCTTTGACGGGAGGGCCTGGAATGAGCAGTTCTTC.

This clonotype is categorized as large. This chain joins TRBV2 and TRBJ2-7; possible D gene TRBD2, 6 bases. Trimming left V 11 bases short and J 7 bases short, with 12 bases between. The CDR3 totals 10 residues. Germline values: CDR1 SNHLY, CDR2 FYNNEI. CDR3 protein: CAGGRQEQYF. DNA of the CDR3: TGTGCCGGAGGGAGGCAGGAGCAGTACTTC. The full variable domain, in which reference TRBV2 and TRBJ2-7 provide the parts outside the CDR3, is EPEVTQTPSHQVTQMGQEVILRCVPISNHLYFYWYRQILGQKVEFLVSFYNNEISEKSEIFDDQFSVERPDGSNFTLKIRSTKLEDSAMYFCAGGRQEQYFGPGTRLTVT.

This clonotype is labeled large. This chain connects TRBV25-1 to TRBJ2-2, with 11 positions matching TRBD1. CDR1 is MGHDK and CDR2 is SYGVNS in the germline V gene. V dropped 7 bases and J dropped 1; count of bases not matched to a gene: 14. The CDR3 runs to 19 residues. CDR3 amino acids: CASTGYTDRGHGNTGELFF. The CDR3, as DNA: TGTGCCAGCACCGGGTATACGGACAGGGGGCATGGGAACACCGGGGAGCTGTTTTTT.

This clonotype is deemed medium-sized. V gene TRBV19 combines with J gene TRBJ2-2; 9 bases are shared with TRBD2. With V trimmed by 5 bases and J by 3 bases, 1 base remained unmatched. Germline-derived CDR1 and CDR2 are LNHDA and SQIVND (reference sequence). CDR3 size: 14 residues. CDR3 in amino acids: CASSRTSDTGELFF. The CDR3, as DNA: TGTGCCAGTAGTCGGACTAGCGACACCGGGGAGCTGTTTTTT.

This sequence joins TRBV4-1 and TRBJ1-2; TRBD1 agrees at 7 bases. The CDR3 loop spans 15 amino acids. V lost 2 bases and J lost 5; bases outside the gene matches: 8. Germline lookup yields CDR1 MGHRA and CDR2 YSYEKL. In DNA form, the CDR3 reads TGCGCCAGCAGCCAATTCTTGCAGGGGGGGTATGGCTACACCTTC. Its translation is CASSQFLQGGYGYTF.

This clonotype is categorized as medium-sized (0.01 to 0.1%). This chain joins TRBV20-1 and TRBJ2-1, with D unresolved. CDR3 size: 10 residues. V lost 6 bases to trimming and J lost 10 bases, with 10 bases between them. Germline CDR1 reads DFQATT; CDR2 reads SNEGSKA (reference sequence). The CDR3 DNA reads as TGCAGTGCAGAGGCAAGGGAGCAGTTCTTC. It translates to CSAEAREQFF.